The present T cell receptor (beta chain) was sequenced within a study of T cell responses to AZD1222 COVID-19 vaccine. The table came from immunoSEQ multiplex PCR; TCRdb's copy has only in-frame clones and leaves some out. In the table there are about 97,000 clones, roughly 84% of which are singletons. With 2 bases removed from V and 7 bases from J, the gap between germline ends came to 15 bases. Germline loops: CDR1 SGHDN, CDR2 FVKESK. CDR3 length: 15 residues. The clonotype originates from an adult in good health. This material consisted of peripheral blood, taken on day 0 of AZD1222 vaccination. The rearrangement uses TRBV14 and TRBJ2-1, with a tentative D call TRBD2 (5 bases). The DNA of the CDR3 is TGTGCCAGCAGCCAATTGAGGGCCTGGGAAAATGAGCAGTTCTTC. Translated, it gives CASSQLRAWENEQFF.